This T cell receptor beta chain was identified in a study of blood T cell repertoires in COVID-19. About the research overall: T cells, B-cell-depleted T cells, or PBMCs provided the cDNA or gDNA that served as material.

Germline V gene sequence: CDR1 LGHDT, CDR2 YNNKEL (reference sequence). The CDR3 runs 15 residues. With 0 bases removed from V and 3 bases from J, the gap between germline ends came to 9 bases. This clone has just a few counts. Enrollment of patients from Seattle took place during active infection, with longitudinal follow-up. Sequencing used immunoSEQ multiplex PCR; TCRdb keeps in-frame clones, though not all of them. The sample shows 300,000 to 400,000 clones, 88% of them seen only once. The sequence was obtained from a woman between 65 and 79 years old with COVID-19, enrolled during active disease. The gene calls are TRBV3-1 (or the pseudogene TRBV3-2) and TRBJ1-3; D gene uncertain. The sample consisted of peripheral blood. DNA for the CDR3: TGTGCCAGCAGCCAAGATGCCGGGAGTGGAAACACCATATATTTT. It encodes CASSQDAGSGNTIYF.